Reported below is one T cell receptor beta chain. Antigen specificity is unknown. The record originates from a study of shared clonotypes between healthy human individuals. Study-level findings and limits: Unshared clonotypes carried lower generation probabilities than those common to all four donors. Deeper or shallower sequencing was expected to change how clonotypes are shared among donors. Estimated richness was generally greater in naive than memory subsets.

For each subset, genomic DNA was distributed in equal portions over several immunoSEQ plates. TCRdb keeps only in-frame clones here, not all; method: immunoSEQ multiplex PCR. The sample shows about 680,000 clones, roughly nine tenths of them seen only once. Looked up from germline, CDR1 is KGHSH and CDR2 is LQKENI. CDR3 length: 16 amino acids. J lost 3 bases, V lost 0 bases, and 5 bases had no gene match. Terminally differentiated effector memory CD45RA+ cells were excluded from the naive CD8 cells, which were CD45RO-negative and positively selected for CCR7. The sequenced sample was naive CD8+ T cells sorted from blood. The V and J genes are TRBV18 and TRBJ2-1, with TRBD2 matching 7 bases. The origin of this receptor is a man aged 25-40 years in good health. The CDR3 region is CASSPPKTSSYNEQFF. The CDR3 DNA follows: TGTGCCAGCTCACCACCGAAGACTAGCAGCTACAATGAGCAGTTCTTC.